Following are 3 T cell receptor beta chains from one sample sequenced in a study of T cell responses to AZD1222 COVID-19 vaccine. The data were produced by immunoSEQ multiplex PCR, yet TCRdb's version contains in-frame clones alone and is incomplete. The sample lists 95,000 or so clones; about 88% were seen once. The material sequenced was peripheral blood, taken on day 0 of AZD1222 vaccination. The receptors come from an adult in good health.

The V call is TRBV3-1 (or the pseudogene TRBV3-2), the J call TRBJ1-1, with unresolved D. The CDR3 loop spans 15 amino acids. V gave up 4 bases and J gave up 3 bases, with 15 bases separating them. CDR1 and CDR2 from the germline V gene are LGHDT and YNNKEL (reference sequence). The CDR3 here is CASSRVGSRHTEAFF. The CDR3, as DNA: TGTGCCAGCAGCCGGGTGGGGTCTCGGCACACTGAAGCTTTCTTT.

V gene TRBV29-1 combines with J gene TRBJ1-1; D perhaps matches TRBD1 (6 bases). The CDR3 runs to 14 residues. The V gene lost 7 bases and the J gene lost 0 bases, with 15 bases spanning the gap. Germline V gene sequence: CDR1 SQVTM, CDR2 ANQGSEA. CDR3 amino acids: CSGQAQGMNTEAFF. For the CDR3, the DNA is TGCAGCGGCCAAGCACAGGGTATGAACACTGAAGCTTTCTTT.

There are a few counts of this clone. In nucleotides, the CDR3 is TGCGCCAGCAGCCATCCCACAGGGGGGCCTGGCTACACCTTC. As protein: CASSHPTGGPGYTF. V usage is TRBV4-1 and J usage is TRBJ1-2, with 8 positions matching TRBD1. Germline lookup yields CDR1 MGHRA and CDR2 YSYEKL. The junction had 7 bases not matched to a gene; V was cut back by 3 bases and J by 7 bases. The CDR3 is 14 amino acids.